These 27 T cell receptor beta chains were sequenced from one sample in a study of blood T cell repertoires in COVID-19. Sequenced by immunoSEQ multiplex PCR; TCRdb stores in-frame clones only, minus some. The table includes approximately 100,000 clones, approximately 84% detected once. Source material: peripheral blood. Receptors were obtained from an elderly woman with acute or convalescent COVID-19.

The chain is built from TRBV6-2 or TRBV6-3 and TRBJ1-1; D is possibly TRBD1 (6 bases). Germline V CDR1 and CDR2: MNHEY, SVGEGT. The CDR3 totals 13 residues. Between the trimmed V and J ends, which lost 4 bases and 1 base, there was a span of 7 bases. CDR3 coding DNA: TGTGCCAGCAGTTCCAGGGGGAACACTGAAGCTTTCTTT. Translation gives CASSSRGNTEAFF.

The chain carries TRBV6-6 and TRBJ2-7; TRBD1 matches 8 bases. The CDR3 consists of 17 residues. CDR1 is MNHNY, CDR2 SVGAGI, per germline (reference sequence). V lost 5 bases to trimming and J lost 4 bases; unmatched junction nucleotides: 16. The CDR3 DNA reads as TGTGCCAGCAGTCGCCTGCTGACAGGGGAGTTTTGGTACGAGCAGTACTTC. Amino acid sequence: CASSRLLTGEFWYEQYF.

This chain connects TRBV7-9 to TRBJ2-3, with 13 bases that match TRBD2. The germline V gene has CDR1 SEHNR and CDR2 FQNEAQ (reference sequence). The J segment lost 0 bases and the V segment lost 6 bases, leaving 9 bases of the junction unmatched. This CDR3 region has 18 residues. CDR3 sequence: CASRQGLAGDSSTDTQYF. The CDR3 DNA is TGTGCCAGCAGACAAGGACTAGCGGGGGATTCTAGCACAGATACGCAGTATTTT. Complete variable domain (other parts from reference TRBV7-9 and TRBJ2-3): DTGVSQNPRHKITKRGQNVTFRCDPISEHNRLYWYRQTLGQGPEFLTYFQNEAQLEKSRLLSDRFSAERPKGSFSTLEIQRTEQGDSAMYLCASRQGLAGDSSTDTQYFGPGTRLTVL.

The CDR3 is CASSGGWTGKNIQYF. The CDR3 DNA reads as TGTGCCAGCAGCGGGGGGTGGACGGGCAAAAACATTCAGTACTTC. The chain combines TRBV6-6 with TRBJ2-4; 7 positions match TRBD2. V gave up 6 bases and J gave up 3 bases; unmatched junction bases: 8. This CDR3 has 15 residues. The germline V gene encodes CDR1 MNHNY and CDR2 SVGAGI (reference sequence).

The chain carries TRBV2 and TRBJ2-1; 9 nucleotides agree with TRBD1. In germline, CDR1 is SNHLY, CDR2 FYNNEI. The CDR3 loop spans 14 amino acids. Losses at the gene ends were 6 bases for V and 7 bases for J; bases not matched to a gene: 7. The CDR3 DNA reads as TGTGCCAGCAGCCTCGACAGGGGGGTTAATGAGCAGTTCTTC. Protein sequence: CASSLDRGVNEQFF.

This chain uses TRBV18 with TRBJ1-1; tentatively, D is TRBD1 (5 bases). The germline V and J ends were trimmed by 5 bases and 5 bases, with 9 bases remaining between them. The CDR3 is made up of 12 amino acids. In germline, CDR1 is KGHSH, CDR2 LQKENI. The CDR3 DNA follows: TGTGCCAGCTCAGACAGCCGTACTGAAGCTTTCTTT. This codes for CASSDSRTEAFF.

The chain carries TRBV24-1 and TRBJ2-7; 11 bases match TRBD1. Trimming took 9 bases from V and 4 from J; bases not matched to a gene: 4. The CDR3 runs 13 residues. Germline CDR1 and CDR2: KGHDR and SFDVKD. The CDR3 region has the DNA TGTGCCACCGGGACAGGGGGAGAGTACGAGCAGTACTTC. Encoded protein: CATGTGGEYEQYF.

The rearrangement uses TRBV6-2 or TRBV6-3 and TRBJ2-7; D is possibly TRBD1 (6 bases). The V end lost 2 bases, the J end lost 9 bases, and 14 bases lay between the germline ends. This CDR3 region has 13 residues. Per germline, CDR1 MNHEY and CDR2 SVGEGT. CDR3 amino acids: CASSYPTGYVQYV. The CDR3 nucleotides are TGTGCCAGCAGTTACCCCACAGGGTATGTGCAGTACGTC.

This chain connects TRBV9 to TRBJ2-5, with 7 bases matching TRBD1. With V trimmed by 4 bases and J by 7 bases, 10 bases remained unmatched. Germline assignment: CDR1 SGDLS and CDR2 YYNGEE. The length of the CDR3 is 14 residues. Written as DNA, the CDR3 is TGTGCCAGCAGCCTTGACAGGGTAGGAGGGACCCAGTACTTC. Residues: CASSLDRVGGTQYF.

V usage is TRBV10-3 and J usage is TRBJ1-6, with TRBD1 identical over 8 bases. Trimming cost V 10 bases and J 0 bases; bases outside gene matches: 8. The CDR3 spans 16 residues. The germline CDR1 and CDR2 sequences are ENHRY and SYGVKD. Written as DNA, the CDR3 is TGTGCCACCCGACAGGGGTCAGGCTCCTATAATTCACCCCTCCACTTT. This gives the protein CATRQGSGSYNSPLHF.

V is TRBV10-1 and J is TRBJ2-1, with a possible D match to TRBD1 (8 bases). V lost 3 bases and J 2 bases, leaving 11 bases between the germline ends. This CDR3 has 15 residues. CDR1 is WNHNN and CDR2 is SYGVQD in the germline V gene (reference sequence). CDR3 in amino acids: CASSDTGGAYNEQFF. The CDR3 DNA reads TGCGCCAGCAGTGATACAGGGGGGGCCTACAATGAGCAGTTCTTC.

The J gene is TRBJ2-4, the V gene TRBV11-2, with D possibly matching TRBD2 (6 bases). The CDR3 is 14 residues long. Germline V gives CDR1 SGHAT, CDR2 FQNNGV. Between the trimmed V and J ends, which lost 1 base and 7 bases, there was a span of 11 bases. Here the CDR3 reads CASSLGGTANIQYF. CDR3 DNA: TGTGCCAGCAGCTTAGGGGGGACTGCCAACATTCAGTACTTC.

This chain uses TRBV6-6 with TRBJ2-7; the match to TRBD1 covers 10 bases. Germline V gives CDR1 MNHNY, CDR2 SVGAGI (reference sequence). CDR3 length: 15 residues. V lost 6 bases to trimming and J lost 3 bases; unmatched junction nucleotides: 8. The CDR3 loop reads CASSGRGTGVYEQYF. In DNA form, the CDR3 reads TGTGCCAGCAGCGGGCGGGGGACAGGGGTCTACGAGCAGTACTTC.

This rearrangement joins TRBV28 to TRBJ1-4; a weak D match, TRBD1 (6 bases). Germline V gene lookup returns CDR1 MDHEN and CDR2 SYDVKM. The CDR3 has 15 residues. V lost 6 bases and J lost 4, with 15 bases in between. The CDR3 reads CASSRTVLDNEKLFF. CDR3 sequence (DNA): TGTGCCAGCAGCCGGACAGTCCTGGATAATGAAAAACTGTTTTTT.

This rearrangement joins TRBV5-8 to TRBJ2-2, with unresolved D. The CDR3 runs 15 residues. Germline-derived CDR1 and CDR2 are SGHTS and YDEGEE. Trimming removed 4 bases from V and 1 base from J, with 11 bases in between. The DNA for the CDR3 is TGTGCCAGCAGCAAAAGGAGTAAGAACACCGGGGAGCTGTTTTTT. This encodes CASSKRSKNTGELFF.

The CDR3 DNA reads TGTGCCAGCAGTCCAGGGACAGCTAGCTATGGCTACACCTTC. This encodes CASSPGTASYGYTF. V is TRBV27 and J is TRBJ1-2; 7 bases match TRBD1. CDR1 is MNHEY, CDR2 SMNVEV, per germline (reference sequence). This CDR3 has 14 amino acids. Germline trimming cut 5 bases from V and 4 bases from J; bases unmatched to any gene: 7.

In its sample, this clone was seen once. The chain is built from TRBV5-4 and TRBJ1-2, with a tentative D call TRBD1 (6 bases). Germline V CDR1 and CDR2: SGHNT, YYREEE (reference sequence). Trimming stripped 3 bases from V and 2 bases from J, with 11 bases between. The CDR3 has 14 residues. The CDR3 here is CASSSQQGNYGYTF. The CDR3 bases are TGTGCCAGCAGCTCCCAACAGGGAAACTATGGCTACACCTTC.

The chain joins TRBV29-1 to TRBJ2-7, with 7 bases identical to TRBD1. V lost 5 bases and J lost 4; bases outside the gene matches: 5. This CDR3 has 12 amino acids. Germline-derived CDR1 and CDR2 are SQVTM and ANQGSEA. CDR3 DNA: TGCAGCGTTCAGACAGGGCGGTACGAGCAGTACGTC. It codes for CSVQTGRYEQYV.

This rearrangement joins TRBV7-9 to TRBJ2-3; 7 nucleotides match TRBD1. The junction had 6 bases not matched to a gene; V was cut back by 5 bases and J by 4 bases. Germline-derived CDR1 and CDR2 are SEHNR and FQNEAQ (reference sequence). The CDR3 is made up of 14 amino acids. The CDR3 loop reads CASSPRQGPDTQYF. The CDR3 bases are TGTGCCAGCAGCCCACGACAGGGCCCAGATACGCAGTATTTT.

The genes are TRBV2 and TRBJ2-7, with D perhaps TRBD2 (6 bases). Trimming removed 0 bases from V and 2 bases from J, with 8 bases in between. Germline V CDR1 and CDR2: SNHLY, FYNNEI. The CDR3 runs 14 residues. In DNA, the CDR3 is TGTGCCAGCAGTGAAGCGGAGGGGCCCTACGAGCAGTACTTC. This codes for CASSEAEGPYEQYF.

This chain links TRBV6-2 or TRBV6-3 with TRBJ2-1; 9 bases agree with TRBD2. The CDR3 loop spans 14 amino acids. Germline values: CDR1 MNHEY, CDR2 SVGEGT. The J segment lost 7 bases and the V segment lost 6 bases, leaving 7 bases of the junction unmatched. In DNA form, the CDR3 reads TGTGCCAGCAGCAGCGGGAGGCAGATTAATGAGCAGTTCTTC. Translating it yields CASSSGRQINEQFF.

This chain links TRBV11-3 with TRBJ1-1, with D uncertain. Germline values: CDR1 SGHNT, CDR2 YENEEA. The CDR3 is made up of 13 amino acids. Trimming shortened V by 3 bases and J by 1 base, and 6 bases separated the two germline ends. The CDR3 spells CASSLGGNTEAFF. In DNA form, the CDR3 reads TGTGCCAGCAGCTTGGGAGGGAACACTGAAGCTTTCTTT.

This sequence joins TRBV6-5 and TRBJ1-1; D is uncertain. The V gene lost 2 bases and the J gene lost 1 base, with 5 bases spanning the gap. Germline CDR1 reads MNHEY; CDR2 reads SVGAGI. The length of the CDR3 is 13 residues. CDR3 coding DNA: TGTGCCAGCAGTTACCACGGGAACACTGAAGCTTTCTTT. Encoded protein: CASSYHGNTEAFF.

This rearrangement joins TRBV19 to TRBJ2-5, with TRBD1 matching 10 bases. The CDR3 is 14 amino acids. Germline V CDR1 and CDR2: LNHDA, SQIVND (reference sequence). After removal of 9 bases from V and 4 bases from J, the junction contained 8 bases not matched to a gene. CDR3 protein: CASRDRGLGETQYF. The CDR3 DNA sequence: TGTGCCAGCCGGGACAGGGGATTGGGAGAGACCCAGTACTTC.

The chain is built from TRBV18 and TRBJ2-1; 8 positions match TRBD1. V shed 4 bases and J 6 bases; nucleotides not matched to a gene: 11. Germline lookup yields CDR1 KGHSH and CDR2 LQKENI. CDR3 length: 16 residues. CDR3 in amino acids: CASSQSQGVQGNEQFF. The CDR3 DNA reads TGTGCCAGCTCACAATCACAGGGGGTCCAGGGCAATGAGCAGTTCTTC.

As for this clone: Different DNA sequences within this sample yield the same CDR3. The rearrangement uses TRBV2 and TRBJ1-5; D is possibly TRBD1 (5 bases). The CDR3 length is 15 residues. V lost 3 bases and J lost 2, with 11 bases in between. Germline V gene lookup returns CDR1 SNHLY and CDR2 FYNNEI. Written as DNA, the CDR3 is TGTGCCAGCAGTGATAGGGGTAGGGGCAATCAGCCCCAGCATTTT. Amino acid sequence: CASSDRGRGNQPQHF.

This chain links TRBV23-1 with TRBJ1-5; possibly TRBD1 for D (5 bases). Being an ORF, TRBV23-1 has a function that is uncertain. The V gene lost 4 bases and the J gene lost 4 bases, with 17 bases spanning the gap. The CDR3 has 16 amino acids. CDR3 sequence: CASSPQRQQVNQPQHF. CDR3 coding DNA: TGCGCCAGCAGTCCCCAGCGCCAACAGGTTAATCAGCCCCAGCATTTT.